This T cell receptor (beta chain) was sequenced for a study of low-dose radiotherapy and immunotherapy resistance in tumors. This clonotype was seen ten or more times. From germline, CDR1 is LNHDA and CDR2 SQIVND (reference sequence). The germline V and J ends were trimmed by 5 bases and 1 base, with 15 bases remaining between them. The CDR3 has 16 amino acids. Time point indicated: before trial treatment. The PCR that amplified TCRs ran for around 22 cycles, relying on a constant-region primer and a V-primer adapter. TCRdb independently ran MiXCR on the reads; one entry per CDR3 protein. This table holds roughly 46,000 distinct CDR3 sequences, about 11% found once.

This clonotype was obtained from a female donor with ovarian cancer. The sample was PBMCs, taken before treatment. J is TRBJ2-1 and V is TRBV19, with D hard to call. CDR3 amino acids: CASSPPGPRSYNEQFF. DNA for the CDR3: TGTGCCAGTAGTCCCCCGGGCCCCCGGTCCTACAATGAGCAGTTCTTC.